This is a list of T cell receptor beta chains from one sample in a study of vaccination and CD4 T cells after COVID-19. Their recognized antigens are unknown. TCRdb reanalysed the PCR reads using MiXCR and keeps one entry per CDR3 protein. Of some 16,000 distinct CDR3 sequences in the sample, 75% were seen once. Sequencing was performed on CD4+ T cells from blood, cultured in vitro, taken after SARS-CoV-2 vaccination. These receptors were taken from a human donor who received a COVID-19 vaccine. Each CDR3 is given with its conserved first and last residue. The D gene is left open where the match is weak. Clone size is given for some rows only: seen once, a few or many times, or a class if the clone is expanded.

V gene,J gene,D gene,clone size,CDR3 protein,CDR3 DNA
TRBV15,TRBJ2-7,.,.,CATSRDPGGASSYEQYF,TGTGCCACCAGCAGAGATCCCGGGGGCGCTTCGTCCTACGAGCAGTACTTC
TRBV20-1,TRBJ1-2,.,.,CSASNRAGYGYTF,TGCAGTGCTAGTAACCGGGCGGGCTATGGCTACACCTTC
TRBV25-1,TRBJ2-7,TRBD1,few,CASSLGTGGNEQYF,TGTGCCAGCTCCCTCGGGACAGGGGGGAACGAGCAGTACTTC
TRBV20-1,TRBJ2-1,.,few,CSAHGRSSYNEQFF,TGCAGTGCTCACGGGCGGAGCTCCTACAATGAGCAGTTCTTC
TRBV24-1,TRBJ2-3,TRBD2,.,CATSRAGGLSSTDTQYF,TGTGCCACCAGTCGGGCGGGGGGCTTATCTAGCACAGATACGCAGTATTTT
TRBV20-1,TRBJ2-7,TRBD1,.,CSAEATGQGVEQYF,TGCAGTGCGGAGGCCACCGGACAGGGGGTGGAGCAGTACTTC
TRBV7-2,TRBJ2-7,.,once,CASSLGGPGEQYF,TGTGCCAGCAGCTTAGGGGGGCCGGGCGAGCAGTACTTC
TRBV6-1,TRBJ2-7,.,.,CASRRTVLPTYEQYF,TGTGCCAGCAGGAGGACCGTGCTTCCTACCTACGAGCAGTACTTC
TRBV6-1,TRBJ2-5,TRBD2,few,CASSEELSGGAQETQYF,TGTGCCAGCAGTGAAGAACTTAGCGGGGGGGCCCAAGAGACCCAGTACTTC
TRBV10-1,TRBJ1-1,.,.,CASSGLNTEAFF,TGCGCCAGCAGCGGATTAAACACTGAAGCTTTCTTT
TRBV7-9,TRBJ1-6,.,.,CASSMNVQGAPLHF,TGTGCCAGCAGCATGAATGTACAGGGAGCACCCCTCCACTTT
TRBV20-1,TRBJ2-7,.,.,CSASYGGLSYEQYF,TGCAGTGCGAGTTACGGGGGCCTCTCCTACGAGCAGTACTTC
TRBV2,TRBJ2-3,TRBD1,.,CASSRDSRTDTQYF,TGTGCCAGCAGTCGGGACAGTAGAACAGATACGCAGTATTTT
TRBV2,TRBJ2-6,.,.,CASSENRGNVLTF,TGTGCCAGCAGTGAAAACCGGGGGAACGTCCTGACTTTC
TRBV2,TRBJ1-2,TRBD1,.,CASSQQGVHGYTF,TGTGCCAGCAGTCAACAGGGGGTCCATGGCTACACCTTC
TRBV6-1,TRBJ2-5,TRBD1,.,CAGSRGQRETQYF,TGTGCCGGTTCCAGGGGGCAGCGAGAGACCCAGTACTTC
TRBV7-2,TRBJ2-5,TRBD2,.,CASSTRPGLAGGTQETQYF,TGTGCCAGCAGCACACGCCCGGGACTAGCGGGGGGTACCCAAGAGACCCAGTACTTC
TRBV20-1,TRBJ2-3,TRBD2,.,CSARPYRGLAGLADTQYF,TGCAGTGCTCGACCATATAGAGGACTAGCGGGGCTGGCAGATACGCAGTATTTT
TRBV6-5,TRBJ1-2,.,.,CASSYSRDDTNYGYTF,TGCGCCAGCAGTTACTCCAGGGATGATACTAACTATGGCTACACCTTC
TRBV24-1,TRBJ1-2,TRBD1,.,CATSDSGTEYYGYTF,TGTGCCACCAGTGATTCCGGGACAGAATACTATGGCTACACCTTC
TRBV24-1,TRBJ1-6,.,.,CATSDGGGSSYNSPLHF,TGTGCCACCAGTGATGGGGGGGGAAGCTCCTATAATTCACCCCTCCACTTT
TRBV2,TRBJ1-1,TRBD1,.,CASSSRQGARTEAFF,TGTGCCAGCAGTTCTCGACAGGGGGCGCGGACTGAAGCTTTCTTT
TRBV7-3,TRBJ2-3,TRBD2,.,CASSPIGGATDTQYF,TGTGCCAGCAGCCCCATCGGGGGGGCCACAGATACGCAGTATTTT
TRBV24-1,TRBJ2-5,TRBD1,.,CATSDPQGQGVETQYF,TGTGCCACCAGTGATCCGCAGGGACAGGGCGTCGAGACCCAGTACTTC
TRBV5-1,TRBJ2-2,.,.,CASSWGAQNTGELFF,TGCGCCAGCAGCTGGGGGGCCCAAAACACCGGGGAGCTGTTTTTT
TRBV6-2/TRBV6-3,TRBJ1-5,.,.,CASSYFGRVDQPQHF,TGTGCCAGCAGTTACTTCGGCAGGGTCGATCAGCCCCAGCATTTT
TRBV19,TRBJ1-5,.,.,CASSGERSNQPQHF,TGTGCCAGTAGTGGGGAGCGTAGCAATCAGCCCCAGCATTTT
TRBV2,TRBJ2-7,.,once,CASSEEGGIRTEQYF,TGTGCCAGCAGTGAAGAGGGGGGGATTAGAACCGAGCAGTACTTC
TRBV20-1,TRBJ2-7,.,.,CSARVRGVNYEQYF,TGCAGTGCTAGAGTTAGAGGGGTCAACTACGAGCAGTACTTC
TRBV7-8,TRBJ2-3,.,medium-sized,CASSLVTGKSTDTQYF,TGTGCCAGCAGCTTAGTAACAGGGAAAAGCACAGATACGCAGTATTTT
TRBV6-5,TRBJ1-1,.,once,CASSFIGENTEAFF,TGTGCCAGCAGTTTCATAGGGGAGAACACTGAAGCTTTCTTT
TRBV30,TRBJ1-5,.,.,CAWGLGGNQPQHF,TGTGCCTGGGGGCTAGGGGGCAATCAGCCCCAGCATTTT
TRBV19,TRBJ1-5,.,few,CASSIGSQANQPQHF,TGTGCCAGTAGTATTGGGAGTCAGGCAAATCAGCCCCAGCATTTT
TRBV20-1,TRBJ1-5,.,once,CSAPSQGTNQPQHF,TGCAGTGCTCCTAGCCAGGGGACTAATCAGCCCCAGCATTTT
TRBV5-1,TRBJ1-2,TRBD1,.,CASSLASQGARGYTF,TGCGCCAGCAGCTTGGCGTCACAGGGGGCGCGAGGCTACACCTTC
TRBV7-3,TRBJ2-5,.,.,CASSLGMGAGLEKTQYF,TGTGCCAGCAGCTTAGGAATGGGGGCGGGGCTCGAGAAGACCCAGTACTTC
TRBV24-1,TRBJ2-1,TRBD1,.,CATSDHTTGGNEQFF,TGTGCCACCAGTGACCATACCACAGGGGGCAATGAGCAGTTCTTC
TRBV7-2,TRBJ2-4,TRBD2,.,CASSLASMRGGPTKNIQYF,TGTGCCAGCAGCTTAGCATCTATGCGGGGGGGCCCGACCAAAAACATTCAGTACTTC
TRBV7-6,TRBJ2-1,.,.,CASSLDSSSSYNEQFF,TGTGCCAGCAGCTTAGATTCCTCAAGCTCCTACAATGAGCAGTTCTTC
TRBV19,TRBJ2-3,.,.,CASSLVAESTDTQYF,TGTGCCAGTAGCCTCGTAGCAGAGAGCACAGATACGCAGTATTTT
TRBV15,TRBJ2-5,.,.,CATGRDRSTVGGTQYF,TGTGCCACCGGCAGAGATCGCTCGACAGTCGGCGGGACCCAGTACTTC
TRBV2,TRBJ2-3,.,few,CASSEVRGTDTQYF,TGTGCCAGCAGTGAGGTGAGGGGAACAGATACGCAGTATTTT
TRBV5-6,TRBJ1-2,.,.,CASSFNYGYTF,TGTGCCAGCAGCTTTAACTATGGCTACACCTTC
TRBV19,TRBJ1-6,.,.,CASTIGSSYNSPLHF,TGTGCCAGTACGATTGGGAGCTCCTATAATTCACCCCTCCACTTT
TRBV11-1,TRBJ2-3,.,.,CASSLEQNQDTQYF,TGTGCCAGCAGCTTGGAACAGAACCAGGATACGCAGTATTTT
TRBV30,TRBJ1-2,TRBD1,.,CASGGDANYGYTF,TGTGCCTCAGGGGGGGACGCTAACTATGGCTACACCTTC
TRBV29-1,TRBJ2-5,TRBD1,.,CSVGDRAETQYF,TGCAGCGTTGGGGACAGGGCGGAGACCCAGTACTTC
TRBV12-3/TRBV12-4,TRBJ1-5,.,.,CASRGQNSNQPQHF,TGTGCCAGCAGAGGACAGAATAGCAATCAGCCCCAGCATTTT
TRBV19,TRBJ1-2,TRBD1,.,CASSSTGTGGDYGYTF,TGTGCCAGTAGTTCCACCGGGACAGGGGGCGACTATGGCTACACCTTC
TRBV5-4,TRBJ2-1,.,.,CASSLRQNYNEQFF,TGTGCCAGCAGCTTAAGACAGAACTACAATGAGCAGTTCTTC
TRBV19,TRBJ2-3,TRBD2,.,CASRPGLASTDTQYF,TGTGCCAGTAGGCCGGGACTAGCTAGCACAGATACGCAGTATTTT
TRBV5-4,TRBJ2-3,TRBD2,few,CASSIVAGGGTDTQYF,TGTGCCAGCAGCATCGTAGCGGGGGGTGGCACAGATACGCAGTATTTT
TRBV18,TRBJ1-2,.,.,CASSPPGTGHGYTF,TGTGCCAGCTCACCACCGGGGACGGGCCATGGCTACACCTTC
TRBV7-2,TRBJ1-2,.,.,CASSLGAWGSGYTF,TGTGCCAGCAGTCTAGGGGCGTGGGGCTCTGGCTACACCTTC
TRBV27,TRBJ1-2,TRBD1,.,CASRPGQGGGYTF,TGTGCCAGCAGGCCGGGACAGGGAGGTGGCTACACCTTC